This is a list of T cell receptor beta chains from one sample in a study of chemoradiotherapy in HPV16-positive cancers. Measured with immunoSEQ multiplex PCR; TCRdb has only the in-frame clones, and not every one. Of nearly 35,000 clones in the sample, around 92% were seen once. This sample comprised blood, obtained from a patient who underwent chemoradiotherapy. These receptor sequences come from a human donor with HPV-associated anogenital cancer. Both conserved end residues are part of each CDR3. The order of the fields is J gene, clone size, V gene, D gene, CDR3 DNA, CDR3 protein. The D gene is left open where the match is weak. Not all rows give a size; the values are once, few, many and, for expanded clones, a class.

J: TRBJ1-4
size: few
V: TRBV11-3
D: .
DNA: TGTGCCAGCAGCTTAGATGGGCGGCCACCAACTAATGAAAAACTGTTTTTT
CDR3: CASSLDGRPPTNEKLFF

J: TRBJ1-1
size: .
V: TRBV30
D: .
DNA: TGTGCCTGGAGTACACAACCCGGGGGGATGGTTGAAGCTTTCTTT
CDR3: CAWSTQPGGMVEAFF

J: TRBJ1-3
size: once
V: TRBV4-1
D: .
DNA: TGCGCCAGCAGCCAAGAAGGTGGAAACACCATATATTTT
CDR3: CASSQEGGNTIYF

J: TRBJ1-2
size: .
V: TRBV6-1
D: .
DNA: TGTGCCACCAGTAGATCGGACGGCTCACACTATGGCTACACCTTC
CDR3: CATSRSDGSHYGYTF

J: TRBJ1-3
size: .
V: TRBV11-2
D: .
DNA: TGTGCCAGCAGCGCACAGGGAGTCTCTGGAAACACCATATATTTT
CDR3: CASSAQGVSGNTIYF

J: TRBJ2-7
size: once
V: TRBV4-1
D: .
DNA: TGCGCCAGCAGCCAAGTTGGAGCCAGGCAATACGAGCAGTACTTC
CDR3: CASSQVGARQYEQYF

J: TRBJ2-2
size: .
V: TRBV6-1
D: TRBD2
DNA: TGTGCCAGCAGTGAACATCCCCCAGCGGGGGGGACCGGGGAGCTGTTTTTT
CDR3: CASSEHPPAGGTGELFF

J: TRBJ1-1
size: .
V: TRBV2
D: TRBD1
DNA: TGTGCCAGCACATGGACAGGTGAAGCTTTCTTT
CDR3: CASTWTGEAFF

J: TRBJ2-1
size: .
V: TRBV7-2
D: .
DNA: TGTGCCAGCAGCCCAGTTTATAGCTCCTACAATGAGCAGTTCTTC
CDR3: CASSPVYSSYNEQFF

J: TRBJ1-1
size: .
V: TRBV6-6
D: TRBD1
DNA: TGTGCCAGCAGCCCACCAAGCAGGGGGCTTACTGAAGCTTTCTTT
CDR3: CASSPPSRGLTEAFF

J: TRBJ1-6
size: .
V: TRBV11-1
D: .
DNA: TGTGCCAGCAGCACCCGAGTCTATAATTCACCCCTCCACTTT
CDR3: CASSTRVYNSPLHF

J: TRBJ2-7
size: .
V: TRBV7-9
D: .
DNA: TGTGCCAGCACCTCTACGGGGCAGGGCTACGAGCAGTACTTC
CDR3: CASTSTGQGYEQYF

J: TRBJ2-1
size: .
V: TRBV7-8
D: .
DNA: TGTGCCAGCAGCTTGGGGTCAAATGAGCAGTTCTTC
CDR3: CASSLGSNEQFF

J: TRBJ2-7
size: .
V: TRBV5-1
D: .
DNA: TGCGCCAGCAGCTCCCAGGGGGGGAACCACGAGCAGTACTTC
CDR3: CASSSQGGNHEQYF

J: TRBJ2-2
size: .
V: TRBV6-1
D: TRBD2
DNA: TGTGCCAGCGGTGAGCGGGGAGTAGGGACCGGGGAGCTGTTTTTT
CDR3: CASGERGVGTGELFF

J: TRBJ1-2
size: .
V: TRBV27
D: .
DNA: TGTGCCAGCAGTTTAATGGGAGATGGCTACACCTTC
CDR3: CASSLMGDGYTF

J: TRBJ2-7
size: .
V: TRBV13
D: .
DNA: TGTGCCAGCACGACCGGGACCTCCTACGAGCAGTACTTC
CDR3: CASTTGTSYEQYF

J: TRBJ1-5
size: .
V: TRBV10-1
D: .
DNA: TGCGCCAGAAAAGCAGGGCCCCGTTTTTATCAGCCCCAGCATTTT
CDR3: CARKAGPRFYQPQHF

J: TRBJ2-7
size: .
V: TRBV6-4
D: TRBD2
DNA: TGTGCCAGCAGTGACCCTCGGGGGGGCCCAATCAACGAGCAGTACTTC
CDR3: CASSDPRGGPINEQYF

J: TRBJ1-6
size: once
V: TRBV27
D: .
DNA: TGTGCCAGCAGTCCGTCGAGGGAGGCCTATAATTCACCCCTCCACTTT
CDR3: CASSPSREAYNSPLHF

J: TRBJ2-5
size: .
V: TRBV9
D: .
DNA: TGTGCCAGCAGCGCTTTTGGGCGGGGTCGGGAGACCCAGTACTTC
CDR3: CASSAFGRGRETQYF

J: TRBJ2-7
size: .
V: TRBV6-5
D: TRBD2
DNA: TGTGCCAGCAGCATGACTAGCGGGGGGAACTACGAGCAGTACTTC
CDR3: CASSMTSGGNYEQYF

J: TRBJ2-7
size: .
V: TRBV7-6
D: TRBD2
DNA: TGTGCCAGCAGCTTGACTAGCGGGGGCCCCTACGAGCAGTACTTC
CDR3: CASSLTSGGPYEQYF

J: TRBJ2-3
size: .
V: TRBV4-3
D: .
DNA: TGCGCCAGCAGCCTGACTCGGGCAATAGATACGCAGTATTTT
CDR3: CASSLTRAIDTQYF

J: TRBJ2-2
size: once
V: TRBV7-9
D: .
DNA: TGTGCCAGCAGCAAGGACAGTCTGAACACCGGGGAGCTGTTTTTT
CDR3: CASSKDSLNTGELFF

J: TRBJ2-3
size: .
V: TRBV18
D: TRBD2
DNA: TGTGCCAGCTCACCACCCGGACTAGCGGGGGGGTCTAGCACAGATACGCAGTATTTT
CDR3: CASSPPGLAGGSSTDTQYF

J: TRBJ1-1
size: .
V: TRBV7-2
D: .
DNA: TGTGCCAGCAGCTCATACTGGCGGATGAACACTGAAGCTTTCTTT
CDR3: CASSSYWRMNTEAFF

J: TRBJ2-3
size: .
V: TRBV9
D: TRBD1
DNA: TGTGCCAGCAGCGTGAACAGGGGGCCGACAGATACGCAGTATTTT
CDR3: CASSVNRGPTDTQYF

J: TRBJ2-2
size: .
V: TRBV9
D: .
DNA: TGTGCCAGCAGCGTTTCCGGGGAGCTGTTTTTT
CDR3: CASSVSGELFF

J: TRBJ1-2
size: .
V: TRBV7-9
D: .
DNA: TGTGCCAGCAGCCTAGGGGAATTATATGGCTACACCTTC
CDR3: CASSLGELYGYTF

J: TRBJ2-5
size: once
V: TRBV10-3
D: .
DNA: TGTGCCATCAGTGCGGAAGGGTTGGAGACCCAGTACTTC
CDR3: CAISAEGLETQYF

J: TRBJ1-2
size: .
V: TRBV7-2
D: .
DNA: TGTGCCAGCAGCTCCCGGCGGCCCCGCGGGAACTATGGCTACACCTTC
CDR3: CASSSRRPRGNYGYTF

J: TRBJ2-7
size: .
V: TRBV28
D: TRBD2
DNA: TGTGCCAGCAGACTCGAGGGACTATACTACTACGAGCAGTACTTC
CDR3: CASRLEGLYYYEQYF

J: TRBJ1-5
size: .
V: TRBV6-6
D: .
DNA: TGTGCCAGCAGTGCGCCCTTAGGGGCTAGCAATCAGCCCCAGCATTTT
CDR3: CASSAPLGASNQPQHF

J: TRBJ1-1
size: .
V: TRBV4-1
D: TRBD1
DNA: TGCGCCAGCAAGAGGGGGACAGAAAGAACGACTGAAGCTTTCTTT
CDR3: CASKRGTERTTEAFF

J: TRBJ1-2
size: .
V: TRBV7-2
D: .
DNA: TGTGCCAGCCACTTGGAGGGGGGGGTTAACTATGGCTACACCTTC
CDR3: CASHLEGGVNYGYTF

J: TRBJ1-1
size: .
V: TRBV11-3
D: .
DNA: TGTGCCAGCAGCTTATCGGGGGTGGCCACTGAAGCTTTCTTT
CDR3: CASSLSGVATEAFF

J: TRBJ1-1
size: .
V: TRBV5-1
D: TRBD1
DNA: TGCGCCAGCAGCTTATCTACAGGGGGCGGGACTGAAGCTTTCTTT
CDR3: CASSLSTGGGTEAFF

J: TRBJ2-5
size: .
V: TRBV9
D: .
DNA: TGTGCCAGCAGCGTTCCGACCAGGGGCGCCCAAGAGACCCAGTACTTC
CDR3: CASSVPTRGAQETQYF

J: TRBJ1-1
size: .
V: TRBV9
D: .
DNA: TGTGCCAGCAGTCCCTCCTCGGGGTGGAACACTGAAGCTTTCTTT
CDR3: CASSPSSGWNTEAFF

J: TRBJ2-7
size: .
V: TRBV29-1
D: .
DNA: TGCAGCGTTGTGGGGGGGCAGGGATACGAGCAGTACTTC
CDR3: CSVVGGQGYEQYF

J: TRBJ2-7
size: .
V: TRBV28
D: TRBD1
DNA: TGTGCCAGCGGGCAGTGGACAGGGTGGGACGAGCAGTACTTC
CDR3: CASGQWTGWDEQYF

J: TRBJ2-5
size: .
V: TRBV6-6
D: .
DNA: TGTGCCAGCAGTTATGTCGGACAGACTCGGGGGGACCAGTACTTC
CDR3: CASSYVGQTRGDQYF

J: TRBJ1-6
size: .
V: TRBV6-6
D: TRBD1
DNA: TGTGCCAGCAGTTACAGAAGACAGGGGAATTCACCCCTCCACTTT
CDR3: CASSYRRQGNSPLHF

J: TRBJ1-5
size: once
V: TRBV7-9
D: .
DNA: TGTGCCAGCAGCTTAGGGGGCAGGGGCTATCAGCCCCAGCATTTT
CDR3: CASSLGGRGYQPQHF

J: TRBJ2-1
size: .
V: TRBV10-3
D: TRBD2
DNA: TGTGCCATCAATTCGGCGGTAGCGGGGGCCAATGAGCAGTTCTTC
CDR3: CAINSAVAGANEQFF

J: TRBJ1-5
size: .
V: TRBV4-1
D: TRBD1
DNA: TGCGCCAGCAGCCAAGAAGGCAGACAGGGGGACCAGCCCCAGCATTTT
CDR3: CASSQEGRQGDQPQHF

J: TRBJ1-4
size: .
V: TRBV7-9
D: .
DNA: TGTGCCAGCAGCCCGAGAGGGCCAACTAATGAAAAACTGTTTTTT
CDR3: CASSPRGPTNEKLFF

J: TRBJ2-2
size: .
V: TRBV5-1
D: .
DNA: TGCGCCAGCAGCTTGATAGCCAGCACCGGGGAGCTGTTTTTT
CDR3: CASSLIASTGELFF

J: TRBJ2-2
size: .
V: TRBV6-6
D: TRBD2
DNA: TGTGCCAGCTCCAGAGATCCGGGGGGGCATAGCGGGGAGCTGTTTTTT
CDR3: CASSRDPGGHSGELFF

J: TRBJ2-3
size: .
V: TRBV4-1
D: .
DNA: TGCGCCAGCAGCCAAGTTGGACAGCCCACAGATACGCAGTATTTT
CDR3: CASSQVGQPTDTQYF

J: TRBJ2-7
size: .
V: TRBV5-1
D: .
DNA: TGCGCCAGCAGCCCTGGGACGGTGTCCTACGAGCAGTACTTC
CDR3: CASSPGTVSYEQYF

J: TRBJ1-1
size: .
V: TRBV4-2
D: .
DNA: TGTGCCAGCAGCCAAGCCGACGGCATGAACACTGAAGCTTTCTTT
CDR3: CASSQADGMNTEAFF

J: TRBJ2-5
size: .
V: TRBV4-3
D: TRBD2
DNA: TGCGCCAGCAGCCAAGGGTCTAGCGGGGGTGCAGGAGAGACCCAGTACTTC
CDR3: CASSQGSSGGAGETQYF

J: TRBJ2-5
size: .
V: TRBV25-1
D: .
DNA: TGTGCCAGCAGTGAATTTCTGGGACAAGAGACCCAGTACTTC
CDR3: CASSEFLGQETQYF

J: TRBJ1-1
size: .
V: TRBV6-5
D: .
DNA: TGTGCCAGCAGTTATGGCAGACGTAGAGCGAACACTGAAGCTTTCTTT
CDR3: CASSYGRRRANTEAFF

J: TRBJ2-2
size: .
V: TRBV5-4
D: .
DNA: TGTGCCAGCAGCCCCCCGAGGGGCGCGAACACCGGGGAGCTGTTTTTT
CDR3: CASSPPRGANTGELFF

J: TRBJ2-7
size: .
V: TRBV6-5
D: TRBD2
DNA: TGTGCCAGCAGTTACTCGACTAGCGGGGGGTACGAGCAGTACTTC
CDR3: CASSYSTSGGYEQYF

J: TRBJ1-1
size: .
V: TRBV2
D: TRBD1
DNA: TGTGCCAGCAGTGAATTGGGACAGGGGGAAGCTTTCTTT
CDR3: CASSELGQGEAFF

J: TRBJ1-2
size: .
V: TRBV4-3
D: .
DNA: TGCGCCAGCAGCCAAGATCGGGGGTATGGCTACACCTTC
CDR3: CASSQDRGYGYTF